This T cell receptor beta chain was retrieved from a study of T cells in Graves' hyperthyroidism and ophthalmopathy (dated by TCRdb to the late 2010s). For context, the study as a whole: Peripheral blood samples were taken at initial diagnosis, before any treatment was given. A discovery cohort of about a hundred patients, roughly 45 with Graves' ophthalmopathy and approximately 57 with stable Graves' hyperthyroidism, was used to find distinguishing TCR V-J signatures. Prospective prediction of ophthalmopathy was tested in an independent validation cohort consisting of 18 hyperthyroidism patients and more than 15 patients who later progressed to ophthalmopathy. The 100 or so discovery patients were divided at random into training and test sets in a 7:3 ratio. Thyroid tissue and blood T-cell repertoires from about 6 Graves' hyperthyroidism patients were also compared in the study. After blood sampling, hyperthyroidism patients were treated with methimazole at a starting dose of 30 mg daily, and ophthalmopathy patients were treated with high-dose intravenous methylprednisolone. The paper describes TCR Vbeta CDR3 sequencing of roughly 130 peripheral blood samples, made up of under 50 ophthalmopathy patients, some 80 hyperthyroidism patients and roughly 17 progressor patients.

The full study reports these points: Most expanded thyroid clonotypes (frequency above 0.001) were also detected in blood, a finding suggesting that blood repertoires may reflect thyroid immune responses. In cross-validation, a model built on a 13 V-J signature told ophthalmopathy apart from stable hyperthyroidism with approximately 90% sensitivity and approximately 81% specificity, and in testing the same model reached 80%/75%. During validation, the model predicted progression to ophthalmopathy a median of approximately 6.5 months ahead of onset, with around 65% sensitivity and 72.22% specificity. Sample size was not statistically predetermined, and blinding of investigators to group allocation was not performed.

For this clonotype: Which antigen it targets is not known. The record has no base qualities; no much larger clone is one base away.

V was cut back by 4 bases and J by 0 bases, leaving a gap of 7 bases between them. According to the germline V gene (reference sequence), CDR1 reads DFQATT and CDR2 reads SNEGSKA. The CDR3 contains 14 residues, cysteine and phenylalanine counted. Only the CDR3 DNA stays, 42 bases, in frame from base 1. TCR beta CDR3 regions were amplified from RNA transcripts. A first-round RT-PCR of the TCR CDR3 used the HTBI primer set with the Qiagen OneStep RT-PCR kit. The libraries were constructed in a second round of multiplex PCR and then size-selected and purified. Libraries were sequenced paired-end with 100 bp reads on an Illumina HiSeq2000. Concerning the study's data processing: SOAPnuke was used to process the raw data, removing reads that contained adapters or uncalled bases, had a mean Phred below 15, or lacked an exact match to the constant primer or identifier. High-quality paired reads were merged with COPE v1.2.5, and unique nucleotide sequences were defined as clonotypes. MiTCR v1.1 was used to align clonotypes to the IMGT TRBV, TRBD and TRBJ reference segments. Only V-J combinations with frequency above 0.0001, covering about 99% of repertoires, were analysed. A TCS score was defined as the ratio between F50 (clonal expansion) and ExV (chaos), using BLOSUM62-based TCRdist between CDR3 peptides within each V-J. Welch's t-statistics and random forest reduced roughly 500 V-J features to roughly 13, which were used in a naive Bayes classifier (R e1071). The public sequencing data were trimmed at Q25 with fastp and processed into clonotypes with MiXCR by TCRdb, which kept only in-frame beta chains. Rows merge per CDR3 protein into single entries with the most common DNA and genes. V and J calls and clone size were set by TCRdb, not the authors. This sample lists over 250,000 distinct CDR3 sequences; less than 30% were detected once. The ten largest account for about 25% of the sample.

Hyperthyroidism patients were aged 18 to 65 years and newly diagnosed, with disease duration of less than 2 months. Patients with uncontrolled infections, other autoimmune diseases, pregnancy or lactation were excluded. Diagnoses were based on clinical symptoms, serum thyroxine and TRAb, thyroid ultrasound and orbital computed tomography. Blood from progressor patients was drawn when they were first diagnosed with hyperthyroidism, before any ophthalmopathy symptoms appeared. Ficoll-Paque density gradient centrifugation was used to isolate PBMCs from 10 ml of fresh peripheral blood. Patients classed as progressors first received a Graves' hyperthyroidism diagnosis and then went on to develop ophthalmopathy during follow-up. Trizol reagent was used to extract total RNA, and RNA quality was then checked on an Agilent 2100 Bioanalyzer.

This clonotype originated in a man aged 40-55 years with Graves' hyperthyroidism that later progressed to Graves' ophthalmopathy. This chain joins TRBV20-1 to TRBJ1-6, with the D gene uncertain. The sample taken for sequencing was blood. CDR3 sequence: CSATESSYNSPLHF. At the DNA level, the sequence is TGCAGTGCTACAGAGAGCTCCTATAATTCACCCCTCCACTTT.